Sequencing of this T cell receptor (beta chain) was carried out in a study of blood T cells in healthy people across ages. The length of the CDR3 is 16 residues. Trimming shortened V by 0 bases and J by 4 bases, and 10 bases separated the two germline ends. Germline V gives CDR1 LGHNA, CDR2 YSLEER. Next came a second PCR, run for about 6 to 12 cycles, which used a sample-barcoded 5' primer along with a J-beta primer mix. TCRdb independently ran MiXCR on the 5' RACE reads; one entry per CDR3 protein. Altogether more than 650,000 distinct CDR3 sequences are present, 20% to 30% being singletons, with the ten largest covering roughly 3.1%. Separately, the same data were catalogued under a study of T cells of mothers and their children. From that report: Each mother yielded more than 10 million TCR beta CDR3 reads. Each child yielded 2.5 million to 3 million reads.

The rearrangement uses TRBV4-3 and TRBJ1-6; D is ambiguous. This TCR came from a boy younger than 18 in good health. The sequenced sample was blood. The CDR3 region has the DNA TGCGCCAGCAGCCAAGACTGGGCGGCGTATAATTCACCCCTCCACTTT. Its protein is CASSQDWAAYNSPLHF.